What follows describes a single TCR beta chain. V dropped 6 bases and J dropped 3 bases, with 6 bases sitting between them. The CDR3 length is 12 residues. Germline CDR1 is KGHSH and CDR2 is LQKENI. The source of the sample is a study of T cells after somatic rescue of genetic block. Clones were sequenced by immunoSEQ multiplex PCR, and TCRdb holds only the in-frame ones, with some missing. The data show roughly 92,000 clones, 85% to 90% seen once. This receptor was taken from a woman younger than 35. Sequencing was carried out using peripheral blood mononuclear cells (PBMCs). This chain links TRBV18 with TRBJ1-5, with unresolved D. The CDR3 nucleotides read TGTGCCAGCTCCCCCTACAATCAGCCCCAGCATTTT. Translating it yields CASSPYNQPQHF.